The next 3 T cell receptor beta chains were all read from a single sample in a study of T cell repertoires in cytomegalovirus infection. These TCRs' antigens remain unknown. TCRdb re-called the reads with MiXCR, one entry per CDR3 protein. The table records roughly 310,000 distinct CDR3 sequences, almost 30% of them present only once. The sample consisted of cultured PBMCs, taken from culture after CMV antigen stimulation. The source is a human donor in good health (CMV status not recorded). Some clones in this sample may be carry-over from other donors' samples.

This clonotype was seen more than once but under ten times. J is TRBJ2-7 and V is TRBV7-9; 8 nucleotides line up with TRBD2. The ends lost 4 bases at V and 2 bases at J; junction bases unmatched: 10. The CDR3 sequence is 16 residues long. The germline V gene encodes CDR1 SEHNR and CDR2 FQNEAQ (reference sequence). CDR3 region: CASSSPGRGDPYEQYF. CDR3 DNA: TGTGCCAGCAGCTCACCCGGGAGGGGGGACCCCTACGAGCAGTACTTC.

The rearrangement joins TRBV6-5 to TRBJ1-1, with 9 bases that match TRBD1. CDR1 MNHEY and CDR2 SVGAGI come from the germline V gene. Losses at the gene ends were 0 bases for V and 4 bases for J; bases not matched to a gene: 9. CDR3 length: 17 residues. CDR3 amino acids: CASSYSFLDRGGTEAFF. CDR3 nucleotides: TGTGCCAGCAGTTACTCGTTTCTAGACAGGGGGGGCACTGAAGCTTTCTTT.

This chain joins TRBV29-1 and TRBJ2-1; TRBD2 is a possible D gene (7 bases). Germline V CDR1 and CDR2: SQVTM, ANQGSEA. This CDR3 comprises 16 residues. Trimming left V 0 bases short and J 4 bases short, with 16 bases between. The CDR3 sequence: CSVEDIEGGHYNEQFF. The CDR3 nucleotides read TGCAGCGTTGAAGATATCGAGGGGGGGCATTACAATGAGCAGTTCTTC.